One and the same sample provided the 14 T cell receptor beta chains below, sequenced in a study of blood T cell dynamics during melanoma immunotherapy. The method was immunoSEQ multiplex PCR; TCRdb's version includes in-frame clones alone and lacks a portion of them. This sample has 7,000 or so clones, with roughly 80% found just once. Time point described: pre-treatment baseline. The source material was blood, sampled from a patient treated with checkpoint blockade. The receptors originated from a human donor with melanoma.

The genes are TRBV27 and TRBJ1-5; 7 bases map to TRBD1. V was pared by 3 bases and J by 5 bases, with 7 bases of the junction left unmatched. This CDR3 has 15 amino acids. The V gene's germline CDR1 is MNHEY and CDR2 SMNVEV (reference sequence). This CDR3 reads CASSFDGTEDQPQHF. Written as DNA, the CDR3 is TGTGCCAGCAGTTTCGACGGGACAGAGGATCAGCCCCAGCATTTT.

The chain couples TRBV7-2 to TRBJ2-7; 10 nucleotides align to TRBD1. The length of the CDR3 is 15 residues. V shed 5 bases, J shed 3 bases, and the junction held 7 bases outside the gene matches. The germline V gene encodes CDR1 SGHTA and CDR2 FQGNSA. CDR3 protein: CASSPRQGAYYEQYF. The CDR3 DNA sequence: TGTGCCAGCAGCCCGAGACAGGGGGCTTACTACGAGCAGTACTTC.

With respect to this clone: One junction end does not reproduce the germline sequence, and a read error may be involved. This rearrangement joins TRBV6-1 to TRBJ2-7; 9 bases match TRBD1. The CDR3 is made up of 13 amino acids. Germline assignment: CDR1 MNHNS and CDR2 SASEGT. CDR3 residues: CASSEGSEETGGF. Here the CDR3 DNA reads TGTGCCAGCAGTGAGGGAAGCGAAGAGACAGGGGGCTTC.

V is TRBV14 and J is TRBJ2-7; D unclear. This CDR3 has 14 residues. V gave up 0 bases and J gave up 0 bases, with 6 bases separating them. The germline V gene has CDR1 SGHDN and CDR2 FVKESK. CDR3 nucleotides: TGTGCCAGCAGCCAAGATCCTAGCTCCTACGAGCAGTACTTC. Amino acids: CASSQDPSSYEQYF.

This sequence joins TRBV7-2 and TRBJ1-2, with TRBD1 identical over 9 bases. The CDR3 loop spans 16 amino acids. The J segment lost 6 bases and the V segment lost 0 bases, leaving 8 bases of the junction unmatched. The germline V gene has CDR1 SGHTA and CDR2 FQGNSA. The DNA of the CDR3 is TGTGCCAGCAGCTTAGCGCTCGGGACAGGGCGAGATGGCTACACCTTC. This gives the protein CASSLALGTGRDGYTF.

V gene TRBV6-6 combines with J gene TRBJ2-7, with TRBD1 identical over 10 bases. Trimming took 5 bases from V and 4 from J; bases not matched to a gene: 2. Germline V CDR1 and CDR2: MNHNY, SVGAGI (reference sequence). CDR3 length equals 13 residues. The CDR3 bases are TGTGCCAGCAGTCGGGACAGGGGTTACGAGCAGTACTTC. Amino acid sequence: CASSRDRGYEQYF.

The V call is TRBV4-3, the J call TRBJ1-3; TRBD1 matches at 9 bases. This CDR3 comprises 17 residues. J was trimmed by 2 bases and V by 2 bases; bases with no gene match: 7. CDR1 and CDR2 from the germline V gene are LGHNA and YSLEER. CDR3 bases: TGCGCCAGCAGCCAAAAACCACAGGGGGCTACTGGAAACACCATATATTTT. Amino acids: CASSQKPQGATGNTIYF.

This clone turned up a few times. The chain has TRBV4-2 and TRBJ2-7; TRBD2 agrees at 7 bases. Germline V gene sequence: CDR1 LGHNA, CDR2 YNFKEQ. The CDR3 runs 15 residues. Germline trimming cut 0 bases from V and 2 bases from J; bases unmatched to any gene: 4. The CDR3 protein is CASSQDVAGPYEQYF. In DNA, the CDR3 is TGTGCCAGCAGCCAAGATGTAGCGGGTCCCTACGAGCAGTACTTC.

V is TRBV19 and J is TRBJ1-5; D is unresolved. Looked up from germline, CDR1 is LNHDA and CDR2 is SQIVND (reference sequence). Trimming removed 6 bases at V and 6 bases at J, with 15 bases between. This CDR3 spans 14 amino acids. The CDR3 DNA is TGTGCCAGTAGCTCCAGCGGTCAAACTCAGCCCCAGCATTTT. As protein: CASSSSGQTQPQHF. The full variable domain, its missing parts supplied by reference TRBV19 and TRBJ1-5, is DGGITQSPKYLFRKEGQNVTLSCEQNLNHDAMYWYRQDPGQGLRLIYYSQIVNDFQKGDIAEGYSVSREKKESFPLTVTSAQKNPTAFYLCASSSSGQTQPQHFGDGTRLSIL.

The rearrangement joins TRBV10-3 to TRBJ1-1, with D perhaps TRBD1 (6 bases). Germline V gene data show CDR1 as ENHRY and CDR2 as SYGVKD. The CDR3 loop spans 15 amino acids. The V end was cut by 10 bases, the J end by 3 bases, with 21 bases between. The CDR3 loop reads CATGTGSRRDTEAFF. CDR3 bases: TGTGCCACGGGAACAGGGTCCCGCCGCGACACTGAAGCTTTCTTT.

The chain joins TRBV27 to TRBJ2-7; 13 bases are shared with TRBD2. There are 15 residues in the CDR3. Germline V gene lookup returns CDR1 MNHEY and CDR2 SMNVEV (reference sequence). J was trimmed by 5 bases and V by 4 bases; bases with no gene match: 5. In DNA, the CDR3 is TGTGCCAGCAGTTCCCGGACTAGCGGGAGCCACGAGCAGTACTTC. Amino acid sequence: CASSSRTSGSHEQYF.

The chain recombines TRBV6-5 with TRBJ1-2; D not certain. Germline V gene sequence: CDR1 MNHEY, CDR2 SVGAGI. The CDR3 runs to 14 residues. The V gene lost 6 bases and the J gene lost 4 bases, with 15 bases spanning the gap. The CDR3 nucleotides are TGTGCCAGCAGCCAGTCCTCAGAGCTCTATGGCTACACCTTC. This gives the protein CASSQSSELYGYTF.

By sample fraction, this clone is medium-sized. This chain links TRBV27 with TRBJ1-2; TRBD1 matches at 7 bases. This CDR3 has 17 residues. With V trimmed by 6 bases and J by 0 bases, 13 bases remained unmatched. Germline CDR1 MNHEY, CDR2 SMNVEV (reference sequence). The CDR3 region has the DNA TGTGCCAGCAGCCGATCAAGGGGGCTTAACTCTAACTATGGCTACACCTTC. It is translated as CASSRSRGLNSNYGYTF.

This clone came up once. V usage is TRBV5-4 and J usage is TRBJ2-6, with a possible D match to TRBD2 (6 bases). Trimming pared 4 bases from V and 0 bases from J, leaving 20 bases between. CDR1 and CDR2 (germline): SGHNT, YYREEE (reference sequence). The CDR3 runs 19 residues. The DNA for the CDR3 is TGTGCCAGCAGCACCTCCGCCGGGACTTACCGCTCTGGGGCCAACGTCCTGACTTTC. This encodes CASSTSAGTYRSGANVLTF.